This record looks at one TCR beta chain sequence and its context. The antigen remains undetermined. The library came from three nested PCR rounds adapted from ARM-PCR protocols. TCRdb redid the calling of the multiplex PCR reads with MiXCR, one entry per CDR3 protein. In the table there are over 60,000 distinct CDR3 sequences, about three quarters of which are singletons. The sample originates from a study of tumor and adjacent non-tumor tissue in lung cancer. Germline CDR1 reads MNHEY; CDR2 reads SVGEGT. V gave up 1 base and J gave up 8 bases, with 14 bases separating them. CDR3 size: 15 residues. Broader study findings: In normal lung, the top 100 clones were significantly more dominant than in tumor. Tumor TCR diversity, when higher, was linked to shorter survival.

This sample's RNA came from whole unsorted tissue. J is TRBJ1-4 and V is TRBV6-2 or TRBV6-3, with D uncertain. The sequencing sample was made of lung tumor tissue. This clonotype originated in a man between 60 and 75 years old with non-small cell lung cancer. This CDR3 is CASSYFREGREKLFF. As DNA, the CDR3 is TGTGCCAGCAGTTACTTTCGGGAGGGCAGGGAAAAACTGTTTTTT.